Listed below are T cell receptor beta chains from one sample, sequenced in a study of cytotoxic CD8 clonotypes in ibrutinib-treated CLL. Method: immunoSEQ multiplex PCR; TCRdb's copy keeps in-frame clones and lacks some. The sample shows about 160,000 clones, roughly 77% of them seen only once. This specimen consisted of PBMCs, obtained after 12 months of ibrutinib treatment. These receptors were collected from a human donor with chronic lymphocytic leukemia. Each CDR3 is given with its conserved first and last residue. Each record gives: V gene, clone size, D gene, J gene, CDR3 protein, CDR3 DNA. The D gene is left open where the match is weak. Rows may omit the clone size; those that give it use once, few, many or a size class.

TRBV5-6	-	-	TRBJ1-5	CASSIRTASGRRPQHF	TGTGCCAGCAGCATTCGGACAGCCTCCGGGAGAAGGCCCCAGCATTTT
TRBV18	-	-	TRBJ2-7	CASSPPRGGGGHYEQYF	TGTGCCAGCTCACCCCCCCGCGGGGGCGGTGGACACTACGAGCAGTACTTC
TRBV18	-	-	TRBJ2-3	CASSPQVKGADTQYF	TGTGCCAGCTCACCACAGGTCAAAGGCGCAGATACGCAGTATTTT
TRBV19	-	-	TRBJ1-2	CASSMSLLVYGYTF	TGTGCCAGTAGTATGTCCCTGCTGGTCTATGGCTACACCTTC
TRBV5-8	-	-	TRBJ2-1	CASSPGRVNSYNEQFF	TGTGCCAGCAGCCCGGGCAGAGTGAACTCCTACAATGAGCAGTTCTTC
TRBV21-1	-	-	TRBJ2-2	CASSNLIAGVIGELFF	TGTGCCAGCAGCAATTTAATAGCGGGGGTCATCGGGGAGCTGTTTTTT
TRBV6-5	-	-	TRBJ1-5	CASRSTGRGQPQHF	TGTGCCAGCAGGTCGACGGGGAGAGGGCAGCCCCAGCATTTT
TRBV28	-	-	TRBJ2-7	CASSLMTVGGYEQYF	TGTGCCAGCAGCCTTATGACAGTGGGAGGCTACGAGCAGTACTTC
TRBV18	-	-	TRBJ2-1	CASSPPGSGHLNEQFF	TGTGCCAGCTCACCACCGGGGTCCGGACATTTGAATGAGCAGTTCTTC
TRBV6-6	-	-	TRBJ2-3	CASNDGAVGTDTQYF	TGTGCCAGCAACGACGGGGCGGTTGGGACAGATACGCAGTATTTT
TRBV28	-	-	TRBJ1-2	CASSLGGSYGYTF	TGTGCCAGCAGTTTGGGAGGGAGTTATGGCTACACCTTC
TRBV30	-	-	TRBJ1-3	CAWNTVGNTIYF	TGTGCCTGGAATACGGTCGGGAATACCATATATTTT
TRBV27	-	TRBD2	TRBJ2-1	CASSGSGRHYNEQFF	TGTGCCAGCAGTGGTAGCGGGAGACACTACAATGAGCAGTTCTTC
TRBV7-9	few	-	TRBJ2-2	CASGPTANTGELFF	TGTGCCAGTGGGCCTACAGCGAACACCGGGGAGCTGTTTTTT
TRBV5-1	-	TRBD1	TRBJ1-2	CASSLLVRRQGRDNGYTF	TGCGCCAGCAGCTTGCTGGTCAGGAGACAGGGGAGGGATAATGGCTACACCTTC
TRBV7-2	-	-	TRBJ1-5	CASSLVHTSNQPQHF	TGTGCCAGCAGCTTAGTCCACACGTCCAATCAGCCCCAGCATTTT
TRBV28	few	-	TRBJ2-7	CASTPSGLGGGSYEQYF	TGTGCCAGCACCCCTAGTGGGTTAGGGGGGGGCTCCTACGAGCAGTACTTC
TRBV28	-	-	TRBJ2-7	CASSLGPGYEQYF	TGTGCCAGCAGTCTAGGTCCGGGCTACGAGCAGTACTTC
TRBV7-9	-	TRBD1	TRBJ1-2	CASSSTGGLGYGYTF	TGTGCCAGCAGCTCTACAGGGGGCCTAGGCTATGGCTACACCTTC
TRBV7-2	-	-	TRBJ1-2	CASSSPGHYGYTF	TGTGCCAGCAGCTCGCCGGGGCACTATGGCTACACCTTC
TRBV5-1	-	-	TRBJ1-5	CASSLGQKNQPQHF	TGCGCCAGCAGCTTGGGACAGAAGAATCAGCCCCAGCATTTT
TRBV6-5	-	TRBD1	TRBJ1-5	CASRIDRVSNQPQHF	TGTGCCAGCAGAATAGACAGGGTCAGCAATCAGCCCCAGCATTTT
TRBV5-1	-	-	TRBJ2-1	CASSYDGTSYNEQFF	TGCGCCAGCAGCTACGACGGAACTTCCTACAATGAGCAGTTCTTC
TRBV19	-	-	TRBJ1-1	CASSNRGSSNTEAFF	TGTGCCAGTAGTAATAGGGGGTCGTCGAACACTGAAGCTTTCTTT
TRBV7-3	once	-	TRBJ2-2	CASSSPFGGMNTGELFF	TGTGCCAGCAGCTCTCCATTCGGGGGCATGAACACCGGGGAGCTGTTTTTT
TRBV19	few	TRBD2	TRBJ2-3	CASSVLAASTDTQYF	TGTGCCAGTAGTGTCCTAGCGGCAAGCACAGATACGCAGTATTTT
TRBV28	-	-	TRBJ2-7	CASTLGGAIPNEQYF	TGTGCCAGCACCCTAGGGGGGGCTATTCCTAACGAGCAGTACTTC
TRBV6-4	once	-	TRBJ2-1	CASSASGGGVYNEQFF	TGTGCCAGCAGCGCCTCCGGAGGGGGGGTTTACAATGAGCAGTTCTTC
TRBV19	-	TRBD1	TRBJ2-5	CASSILPGQGAKTQYF	TGTGCCAGTAGTATTTTACCGGGACAGGGGGCCAAGACCCAGTACTTC
TRBV15	once	-	TRBJ2-3	CATSDRTADTQYF	TGTGCCACCAGCGACCGGACTGCAGATACGCAGTATTTT
TRBV7-2	once	TRBD1	TRBJ2-7	CASARTQGAEEQYF	TGTGCCAGCGCAAGAACACAGGGGGCGGAGGAGCAGTACTTC
TRBV2	once	-	TRBJ2-3	CASSATPGDTQYF	TGTGCCAGCAGTGCCACTCCCGGGGATACGCAGTATTTT
TRBV11-3	-	-	TRBJ2-2	CASSLTPLGGELFF	TGTGCCAGCAGCTTGACTCCTCTCGGCGGGGAGCTGTTTTTT
TRBV6-5	-	-	TRBJ2-7	CASSYSSTGRYEQYF	TGTGCCAGCAGTTACTCGAGCACAGGGCGGTACGAGCAGTACTTC
TRBV5-8	-	TRBD1	TRBJ2-5	CASSSRDREETQYF	TGTGCCAGCAGCTCCCGGGACAGGGAAGAGACCCAGTACTTC
TRBV13	-	TRBD2	TRBJ2-3	CASSFLRRSGRAAGDTQYF	TGTGCCAGCAGTTTCCTCAGGAGAAGCGGGAGGGCCGCCGGAGATACGCAGTATTTT
TRBV11-2	-	-	TRBJ1-4	CASSLEAWGEKLFF	TGTGCCAGCAGCTTAGAAGCTTGGGGTGAAAAACTGTTTTTT
TRBV9	-	-	TRBJ2-1	CASSVDITPYNEQFF	TGTGCCAGCAGCGTAGACATAACCCCCTACAATGAGCAGTTCTTC